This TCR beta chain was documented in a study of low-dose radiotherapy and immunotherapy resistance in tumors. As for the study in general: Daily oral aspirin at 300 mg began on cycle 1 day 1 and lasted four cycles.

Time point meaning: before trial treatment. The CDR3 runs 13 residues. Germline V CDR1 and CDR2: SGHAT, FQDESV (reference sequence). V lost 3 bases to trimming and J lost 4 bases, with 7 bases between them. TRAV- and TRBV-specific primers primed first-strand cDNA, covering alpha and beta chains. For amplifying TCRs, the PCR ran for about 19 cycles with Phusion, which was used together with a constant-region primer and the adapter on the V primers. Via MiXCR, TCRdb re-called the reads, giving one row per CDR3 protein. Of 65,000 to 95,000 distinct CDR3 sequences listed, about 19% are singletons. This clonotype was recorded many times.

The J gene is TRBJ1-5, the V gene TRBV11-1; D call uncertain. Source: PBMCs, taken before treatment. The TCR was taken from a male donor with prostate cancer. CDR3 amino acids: CASSFGENQPQHF. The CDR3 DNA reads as TGTGCCAGCAGCTTTGGGGAGAATCAGCCCCAGCATTTT. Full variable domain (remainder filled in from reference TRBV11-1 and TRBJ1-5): EAEVAQSPRYKITEKSQAVAFWCDPISGHATLYWYRQILGQGPELLVQFQDESVVDDSQLPKDRFSAERLKGVDSTLKIQPAELGDSAMYLCASSFGENQPQHFGDGTRLSIL.